Reported below is one T cell receptor (beta chain). Its specificity is unknown. This record comes from a study of beta chain features in type 1 diabetes. Across the whole study: Researchers looked at roughly 110 million sorted cells across all samples.

Roughly 110 mL of blood, on average, came from one heparinised draw per donor. The study's findings and limits: Type 1 diabetes patients had fewer VDJ junction insertions and more deletions. TCRB CDR3s were moderately but significantly shorter in Type 1 diabetes patients in all four CD4+ subsets.

Expressed TCRB transcripts were sequenced because the isolated RNA had all been reverse transcribed beforehand. Repertoires were generated with immunoSEQ multiplex PCR, while TCRdb's copy carries only in-frame clones and drops some. The repertoire holds around 690,000 clones, with around 12% as singletons. Material for sequencing was naive CD4+ T cells from blood. This receptor was obtained from a man aged 25-40 years with type 1 diabetes.

CDR3 DNA: TGTGCCAGCAGCTTATCGGCAGATACGCAGTATTTT. It codes for CASSLSADTQYF. The V call is TRBV7-2, the J call TRBJ2-3; D is unclear. There are 12 residues in the CDR3. The V gene's germline CDR1 is SGHTA and CDR2 FQGNSA. The V end lost 2 bases, the J end lost 4 bases, and 4 bases lay between the germline ends. Supplemented by reference TRBV7-2 and TRBJ2-3, the full variable domain reads GAGVSQSPSNKVTEKGKDVELRCDPISGHTALYWYRQSLGQGLEFLIYFQGNSAPDKSGLPSDRFSAERTGGSVSTLTIQRTQQEDSAVYLCASSLSADTQYFGPGTRLTVL.